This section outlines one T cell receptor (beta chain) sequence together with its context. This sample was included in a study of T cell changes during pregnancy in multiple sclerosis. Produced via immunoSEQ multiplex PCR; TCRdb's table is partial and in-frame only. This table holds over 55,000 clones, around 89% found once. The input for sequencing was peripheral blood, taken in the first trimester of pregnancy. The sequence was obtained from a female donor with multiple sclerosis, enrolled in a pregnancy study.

CDR3 protein: CASSQSSPSTSGNRNPWNEQFF. CDR3 DNA sequence: TGCGCCAGCAGTCAATCTTCCCCGTCGACTAGCGGGAACCGAAACCCGTGGAATGAGCAGTTCTTC. V gene TRBV23-1 combines with J gene TRBJ2-1; TRBD2 matches at 11 bases. TRBV23-1 is reported as an ORF; its role is uncertain. The CDR3 contains 22 residues. V trimming: 0 bases; J trimming: 7 bases; junction bases outside the gene matches: 23.